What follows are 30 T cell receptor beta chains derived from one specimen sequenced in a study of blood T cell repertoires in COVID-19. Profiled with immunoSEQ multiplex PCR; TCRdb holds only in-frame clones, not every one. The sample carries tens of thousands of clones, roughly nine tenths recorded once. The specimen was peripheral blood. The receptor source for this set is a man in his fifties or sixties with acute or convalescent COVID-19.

The CDR3 loop is CASSTLTGYGYTF. CDR3 DNA sequence: TGTGCCAGTAGTACTCTGACGGGCTATGGCTACACCTTC. The chain joins TRBV19 to TRBJ1-2; D not certain. CDR1 LNHDA and CDR2 SQIVND come from the germline V gene (reference sequence). This CDR3 is built from 13 residues. The germline V and J ends were trimmed by 4 bases and 4 bases, with 10 bases remaining between them.

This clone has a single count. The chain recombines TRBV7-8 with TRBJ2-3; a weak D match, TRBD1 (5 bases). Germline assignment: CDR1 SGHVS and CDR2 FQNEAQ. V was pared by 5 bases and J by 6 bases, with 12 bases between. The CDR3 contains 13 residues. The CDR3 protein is CASSPGPEDTQYF. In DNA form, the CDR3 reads TGTGCCAGCAGCCCAGGGCCTGAGGATACGCAGTATTTT. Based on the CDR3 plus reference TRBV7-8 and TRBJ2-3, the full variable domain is GAGVSQSPRYKVAKRGQDVALRCDPISGHVSLFWYQQALGQGPEFLTYFQNEAQLDKSGLPSDRFFAERPEGSVSTLKIQRTQQEDSAVYLCASSPGPEDTQYFGPGTRLTVL.

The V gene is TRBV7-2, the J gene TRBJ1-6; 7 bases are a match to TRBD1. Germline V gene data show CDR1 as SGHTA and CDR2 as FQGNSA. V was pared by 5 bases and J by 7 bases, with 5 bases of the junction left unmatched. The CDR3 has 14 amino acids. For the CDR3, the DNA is TGTGCCAGCAGCCGGGGACAGCTAAATTCACCCCTCCACTTT. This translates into CASSRGQLNSPLHF.

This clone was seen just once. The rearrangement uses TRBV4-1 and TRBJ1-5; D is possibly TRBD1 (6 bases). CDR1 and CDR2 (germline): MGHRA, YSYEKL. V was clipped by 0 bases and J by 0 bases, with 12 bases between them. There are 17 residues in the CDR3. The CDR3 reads CASSQEDSTYSNQPQHF. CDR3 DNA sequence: TGCGCCAGCAGCCAAGAGGACAGTACCTATAGCAATCAGCCCCAGCATTTT.

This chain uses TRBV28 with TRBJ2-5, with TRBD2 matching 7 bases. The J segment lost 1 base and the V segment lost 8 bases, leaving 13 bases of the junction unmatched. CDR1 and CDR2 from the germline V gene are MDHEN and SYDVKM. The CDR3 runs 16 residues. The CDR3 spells CASAIGPAGSQETQYF. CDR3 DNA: TGTGCCAGCGCCATAGGTCCAGCGGGGTCCCAAGAGACCCAGTACTTC.

CDR3: CASSLGQGAYEQYF. As DNA, the CDR3 is TGTGCCAGCAGCTTGGGACAGGGGGCCTACGAGCAGTACTTC. This chain links TRBV9 with TRBJ2-7, with 11 bases that match TRBD1. The V segment lost 4 bases and the J segment 2 bases; nucleotides outside the gene matches: 2. This CDR3 has 14 amino acids. CDR1 is SGDLS and CDR2 is YYNGEE in the germline V gene.

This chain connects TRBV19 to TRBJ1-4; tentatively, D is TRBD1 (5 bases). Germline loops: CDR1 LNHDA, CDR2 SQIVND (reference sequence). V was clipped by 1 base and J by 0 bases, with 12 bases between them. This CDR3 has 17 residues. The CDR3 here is CASSIGQGGATNEKLFF. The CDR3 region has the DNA TGTGCCAGTAGTATAGGCCAGGGAGGGGCAACTAATGAAAAACTGTTTTTT. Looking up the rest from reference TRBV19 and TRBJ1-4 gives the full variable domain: DGGITQSPKYLFRKEGQNVTLSCEQNLNHDAMYWYRQDPGQGLRLIYYSQIVNDFQKGDIAEGYSVSREKKESFPLTVTSAQKNPTAFYLCASSIGQGGATNEKLFFGSGTQLSVL.

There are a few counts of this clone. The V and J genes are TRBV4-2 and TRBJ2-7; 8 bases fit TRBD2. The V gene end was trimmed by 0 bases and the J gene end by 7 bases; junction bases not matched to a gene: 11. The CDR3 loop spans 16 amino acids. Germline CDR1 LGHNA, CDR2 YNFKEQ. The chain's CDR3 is CASSQDVTSGGGEQYF. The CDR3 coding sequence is TGTGCCAGCAGCCAAGATGTGACCAGCGGGGGTGGTGAGCAGTACTTC.

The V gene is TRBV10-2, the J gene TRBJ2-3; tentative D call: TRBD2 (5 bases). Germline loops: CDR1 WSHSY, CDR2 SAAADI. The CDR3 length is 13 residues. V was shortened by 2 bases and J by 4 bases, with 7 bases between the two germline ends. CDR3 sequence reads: CASSEGEPDTQYF. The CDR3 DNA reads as TGCGCCAGCAGTGAGGGGGAGCCAGATACGCAGTATTTT.

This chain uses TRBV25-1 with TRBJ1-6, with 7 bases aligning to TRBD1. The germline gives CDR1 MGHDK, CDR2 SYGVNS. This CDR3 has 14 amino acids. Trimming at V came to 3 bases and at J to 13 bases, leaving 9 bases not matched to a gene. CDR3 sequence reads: CASSEYQGVLPLHF. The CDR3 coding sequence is TGTGCCAGCAGTGAGTACCAGGGGGTTCTTCCCCTCCACTTT.

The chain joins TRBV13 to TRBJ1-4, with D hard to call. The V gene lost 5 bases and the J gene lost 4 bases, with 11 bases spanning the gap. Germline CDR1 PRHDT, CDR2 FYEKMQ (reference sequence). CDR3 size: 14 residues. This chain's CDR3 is CASSPRKRNEKLFF. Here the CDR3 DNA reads TGTGCCAGCAGCCCCCGAAAGCGTAATGAAAAACTGTTTTTT. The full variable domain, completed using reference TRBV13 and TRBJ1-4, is AAGVIQSPRHLIKEKRETATLKCYPIPRHDTVYWYQQGPGQDPQFLISFYEKMQSDKGSIPDRFSAQQFSDYHSELNMSSLELGDSALYFCASSPRKRNEKLFFGSGTQLSVL.

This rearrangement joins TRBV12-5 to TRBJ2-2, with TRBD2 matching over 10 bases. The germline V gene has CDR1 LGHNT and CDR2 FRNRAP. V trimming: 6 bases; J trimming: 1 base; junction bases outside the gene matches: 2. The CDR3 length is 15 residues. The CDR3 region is CASGASGRNTGELFF. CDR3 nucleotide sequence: TGTGCTAGTGGAGCTAGCGGGAGGAACACCGGGGAGCTGTTTTTT.

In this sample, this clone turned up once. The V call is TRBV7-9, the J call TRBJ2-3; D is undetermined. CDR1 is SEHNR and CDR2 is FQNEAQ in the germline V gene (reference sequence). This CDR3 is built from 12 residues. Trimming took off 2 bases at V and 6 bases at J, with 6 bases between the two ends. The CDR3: CASSLRRDTQYF. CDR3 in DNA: TGTGCCAGCAGCTTACGGCGGGATACGCAGTATTTT.

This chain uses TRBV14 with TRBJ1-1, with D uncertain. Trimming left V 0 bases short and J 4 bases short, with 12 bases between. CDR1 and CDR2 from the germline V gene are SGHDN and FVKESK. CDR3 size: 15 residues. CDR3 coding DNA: TGTGCCAGCAGCCAAGATAGCCGGCTGAGCACTGAAGCTTTCTTT. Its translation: CASSQDSRLSTEAFF. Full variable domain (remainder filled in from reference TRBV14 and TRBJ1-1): EAGVTQFPSHSVIEKGQTVTLRCDPISGHDNLYWYRRVMGKEIKFLLHFVKESKQDESGMPNNRFLAERTGGTYSTLKVQPAELEDSGVYFCASSQDSRLSTEAFFGQGTRLTVV.

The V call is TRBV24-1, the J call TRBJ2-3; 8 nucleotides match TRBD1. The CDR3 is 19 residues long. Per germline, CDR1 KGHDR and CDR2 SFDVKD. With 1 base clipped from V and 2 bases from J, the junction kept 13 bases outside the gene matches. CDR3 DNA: TGTGCCACCAGTGATTTACCCGGACAGGGTATAGTTCTCACAGATACGCAGTATTTT. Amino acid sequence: CATSDLPGQGIVLTDTQYF.

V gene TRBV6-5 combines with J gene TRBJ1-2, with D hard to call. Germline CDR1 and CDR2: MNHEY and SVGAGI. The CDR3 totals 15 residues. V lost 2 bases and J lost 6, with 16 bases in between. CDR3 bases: TGTGCCAGCAGTTACGCCCGGGTTCGGGTGAATGGCTACACCTTC. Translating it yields CASSYARVRVNGYTF.

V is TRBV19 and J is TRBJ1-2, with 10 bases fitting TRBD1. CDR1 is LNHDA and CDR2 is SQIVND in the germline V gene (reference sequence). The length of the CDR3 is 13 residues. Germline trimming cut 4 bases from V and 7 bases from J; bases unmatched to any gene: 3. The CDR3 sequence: CASSRGTGVGYTF. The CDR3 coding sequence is TGTGCCAGTAGTAGGGGGACAGGGGTTGGCTACACCTTC.

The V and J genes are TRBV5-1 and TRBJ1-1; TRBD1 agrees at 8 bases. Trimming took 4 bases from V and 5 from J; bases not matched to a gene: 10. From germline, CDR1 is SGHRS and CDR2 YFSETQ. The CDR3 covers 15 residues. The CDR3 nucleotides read TGCGCCAGCAGCATAGGACAGGGTGGGTATACTGAAGCTTTCTTT. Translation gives CASSIGQGGYTEAFF.

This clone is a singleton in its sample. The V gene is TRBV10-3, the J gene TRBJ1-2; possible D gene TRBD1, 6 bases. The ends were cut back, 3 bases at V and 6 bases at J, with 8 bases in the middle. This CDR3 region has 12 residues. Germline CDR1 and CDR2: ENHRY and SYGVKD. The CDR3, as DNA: TGTGCCATCAGTGAAGAGGGGGATGGCTACACCTTC. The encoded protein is CAISEEGDGYTF.

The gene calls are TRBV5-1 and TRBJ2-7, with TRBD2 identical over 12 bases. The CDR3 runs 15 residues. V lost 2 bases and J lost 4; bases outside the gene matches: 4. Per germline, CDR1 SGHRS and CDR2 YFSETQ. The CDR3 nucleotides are TGCGCCAGCAGCTTAACTAGCGGGGGGCTATACGAGCAGTACTTC. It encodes CASSLTSGGLYEQYF.

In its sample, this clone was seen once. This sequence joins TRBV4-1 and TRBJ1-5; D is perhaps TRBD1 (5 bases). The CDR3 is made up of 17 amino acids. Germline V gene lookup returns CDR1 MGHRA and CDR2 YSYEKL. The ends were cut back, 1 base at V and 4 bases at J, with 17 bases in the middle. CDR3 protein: CASSQGRTLGGNQPQHF. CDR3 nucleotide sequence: TGCGCCAGCAGCCAAGGAAGGACCCTGGGGGGGAATCAGCCCCAGCATTTT.

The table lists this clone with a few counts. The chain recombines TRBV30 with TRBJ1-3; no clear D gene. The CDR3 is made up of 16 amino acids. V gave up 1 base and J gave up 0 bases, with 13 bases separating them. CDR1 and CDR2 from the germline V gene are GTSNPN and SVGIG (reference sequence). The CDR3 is CAWSGAPQNSGNTIYF. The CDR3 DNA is TGTGCCTGGAGTGGGGCCCCACAGAACTCTGGAAACACCATATATTTT.

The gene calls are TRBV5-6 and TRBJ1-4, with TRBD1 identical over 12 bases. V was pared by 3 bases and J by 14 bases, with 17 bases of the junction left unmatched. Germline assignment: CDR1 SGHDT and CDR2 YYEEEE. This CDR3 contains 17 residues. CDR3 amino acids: CASSSLVRGTGGTELFF. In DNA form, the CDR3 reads TGTGCCAGCAGCTCTTTGGTGCGGGGGACAGGGGGCACTGAGCTGTTTTTT.

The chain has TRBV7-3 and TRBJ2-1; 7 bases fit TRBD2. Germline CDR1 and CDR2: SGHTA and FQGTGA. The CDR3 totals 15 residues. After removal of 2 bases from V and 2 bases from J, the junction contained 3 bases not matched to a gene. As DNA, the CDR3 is TGTGCCAGCAGCTTACGGGGGGTCCCCTACAATGAGCAGTTCTTC. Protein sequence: CASSLRGVPYNEQFF.

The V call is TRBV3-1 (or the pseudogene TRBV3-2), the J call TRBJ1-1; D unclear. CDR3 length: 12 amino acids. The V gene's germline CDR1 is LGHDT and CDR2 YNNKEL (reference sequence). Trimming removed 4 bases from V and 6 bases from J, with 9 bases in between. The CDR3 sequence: CASSRGSSEAFF. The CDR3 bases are TGTGCCAGCAGCCGAGGGAGTTCTGAAGCTTTCTTT.

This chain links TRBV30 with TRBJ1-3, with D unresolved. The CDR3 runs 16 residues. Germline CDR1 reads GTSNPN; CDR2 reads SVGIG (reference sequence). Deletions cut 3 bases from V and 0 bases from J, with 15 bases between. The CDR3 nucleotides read TGTGCCTGGAGAGAGCCCGGCGGGAGCTCTGGAAACACCATATATTTT. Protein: CAWREPGGSSGNTIYF.

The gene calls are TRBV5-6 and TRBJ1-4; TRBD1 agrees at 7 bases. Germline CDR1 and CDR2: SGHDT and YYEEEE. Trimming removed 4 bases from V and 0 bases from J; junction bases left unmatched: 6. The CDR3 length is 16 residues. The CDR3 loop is CASSPRTGSTNEKLFF. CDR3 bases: TGTGCCAGCAGCCCAAGGACAGGTTCAACTAATGAAAAACTGTTTTTT.

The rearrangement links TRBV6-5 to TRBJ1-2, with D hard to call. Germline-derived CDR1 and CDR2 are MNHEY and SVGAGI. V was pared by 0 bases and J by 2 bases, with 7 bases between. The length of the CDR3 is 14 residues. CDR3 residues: CASSYSSENYGYTF. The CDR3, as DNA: TGTGCCAGCAGTTACTCTAGTGAAAACTATGGCTACACCTTC.

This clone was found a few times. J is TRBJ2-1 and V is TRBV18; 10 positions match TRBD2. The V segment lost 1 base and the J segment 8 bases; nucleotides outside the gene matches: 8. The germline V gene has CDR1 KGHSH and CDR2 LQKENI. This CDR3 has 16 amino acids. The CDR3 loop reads CASSPLSGGARDEQFF. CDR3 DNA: TGTGCCAGCTCACCACTAAGCGGGGGGGCCAGGGATGAGCAGTTCTTC.

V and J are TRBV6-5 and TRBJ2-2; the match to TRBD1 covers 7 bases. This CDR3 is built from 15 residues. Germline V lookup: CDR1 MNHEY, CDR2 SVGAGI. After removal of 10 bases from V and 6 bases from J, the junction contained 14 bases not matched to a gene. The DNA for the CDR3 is TGTGCCACCGGACAGGTCTGGGAGACGGCCGGGGAGCTGTTTTTT. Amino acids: CATGQVWETAGELFF.